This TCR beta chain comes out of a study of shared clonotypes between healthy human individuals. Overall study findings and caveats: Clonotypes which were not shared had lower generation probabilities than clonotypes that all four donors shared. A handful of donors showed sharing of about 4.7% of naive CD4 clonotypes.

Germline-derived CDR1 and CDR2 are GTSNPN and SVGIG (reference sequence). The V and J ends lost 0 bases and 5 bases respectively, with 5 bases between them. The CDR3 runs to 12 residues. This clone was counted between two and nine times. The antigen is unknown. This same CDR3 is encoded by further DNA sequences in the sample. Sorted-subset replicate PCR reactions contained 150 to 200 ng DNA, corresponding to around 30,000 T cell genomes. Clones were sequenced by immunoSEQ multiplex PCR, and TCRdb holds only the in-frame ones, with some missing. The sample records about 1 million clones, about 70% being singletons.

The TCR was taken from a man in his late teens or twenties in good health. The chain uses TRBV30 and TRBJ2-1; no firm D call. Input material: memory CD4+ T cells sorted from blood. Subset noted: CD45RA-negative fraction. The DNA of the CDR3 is TGTGCCTGGAGTGTAAAGGACAATGAGCAGTTCTTC. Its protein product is CAWSVKDNEQFF.